The T cell receptor (beta chain) described here comes from a study of blood T cell repertoires in COVID-19. The repertoire was sequenced with immunoSEQ multiplex PCR; TCRdb's copy has only in-frame clones and lacks some. Of fewer than 250,000 clones listed, around 86% were seen once; the top ten hold about 8.9%. Germline V gene sequence: CDR1 KGHSY, CDR2 FQNENV. The CDR3 consists of 15 residues. With V trimmed by 3 bases and J by 6 bases, 7 bases remained unmatched. The specimen was PBMCs or T cells enriched from blood (not recorded which). The chain employs TRBV16 and TRBJ1-5; 8 nucleotides agree with TRBD1. The source of this sequence is a woman between 50 and 59 years old with acute COVID-19. The CDR3 nucleotides are TGTGCCAGCAGCCAGTCCAGGGGGCCCGGTCAGCCCCAGCATTTT. Translated, it gives CASSQSRGPGQPQHF.